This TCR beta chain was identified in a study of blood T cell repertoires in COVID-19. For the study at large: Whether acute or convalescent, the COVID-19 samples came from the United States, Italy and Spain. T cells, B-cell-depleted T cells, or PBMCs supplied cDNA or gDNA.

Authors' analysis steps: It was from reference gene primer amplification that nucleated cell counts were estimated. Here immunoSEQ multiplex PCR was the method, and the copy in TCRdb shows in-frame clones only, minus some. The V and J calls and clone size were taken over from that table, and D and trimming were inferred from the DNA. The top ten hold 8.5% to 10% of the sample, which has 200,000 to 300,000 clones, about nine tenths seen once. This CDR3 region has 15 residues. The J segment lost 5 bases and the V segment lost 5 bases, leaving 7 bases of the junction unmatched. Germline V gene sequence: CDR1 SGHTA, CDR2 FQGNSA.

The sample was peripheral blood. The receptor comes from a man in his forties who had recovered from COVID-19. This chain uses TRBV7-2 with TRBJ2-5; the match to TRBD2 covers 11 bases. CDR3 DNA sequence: TGTGCCAGCAGCCTTAGCGGGGGGGGCCGGGAGACCCAGTACTTC. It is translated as CASSLSGGGRETQYF.